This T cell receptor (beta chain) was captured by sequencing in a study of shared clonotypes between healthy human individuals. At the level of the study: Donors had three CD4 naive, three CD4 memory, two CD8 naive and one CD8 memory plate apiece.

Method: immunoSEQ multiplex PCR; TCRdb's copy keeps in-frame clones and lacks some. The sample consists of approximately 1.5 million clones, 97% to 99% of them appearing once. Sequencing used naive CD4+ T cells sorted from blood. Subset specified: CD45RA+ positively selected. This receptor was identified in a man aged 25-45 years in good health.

The CDR3 here is CASSSDYPTNEKLFF. CDR3 nucleotides: TGCGCCAGCAGTTCAGACTATCCAACTAATGAAAAACTGTTTTTT. The chain has TRBV5-1 and TRBJ1-4; D not resolved. Germline loops: CDR1 SGHRS, CDR2 YFSETQ. V lost 5 bases to trimming and J lost 0 bases, with 11 bases between them. The CDR3 has 15 residues. The full variable domain, rest sourced from reference TRBV5-1 and TRBJ1-4, is KAGVTQTPRYLIKTRGQQVTLSCSPISGHRSVSWYQQTPGQGLQFLFEYFSETQRNKGNFPGRFSGRQFSNSRSEMNVSTLELGDSALYLCASSSDYPTNEKLFFGSGTQLSVL.